A single TCR beta chain is shown here with its context. This specimen belongs to a study of cytomegalovirus exposure and HLA in healthy donors. The PCR was carried out with 60 Vbeta primers and 13 Jbeta primers. Repertoires were generated with immunoSEQ multiplex PCR, while TCRdb's copy carries only in-frame clones and drops some. The table shows fewer than 200,000 clones, with almost 85% occurring only once. Germline V gene data show CDR1 as GTSNPN and CDR2 as SVGIG (reference sequence). The CDR3 sequence is 12 residues long. V was pared by 5 bases and J by 5 bases, with 10 bases between. The source of this sequence is a man under 40 in good health and CMV-seronegative. Specimen: PBMCs. The chain joins TRBV30 to TRBJ2-1; TRBD2 is a possible D gene (6 bases). The CDR3 reads CAWAGRNNEQFF. The CDR3 DNA reads as TGTGCCTGGGCGGGAAGAAACAATGAGCAGTTCTTC. Looking up the rest from reference TRBV30 and TRBJ2-1 gives the full variable domain: SQTIHQWPATLVQPVGSPLSLECTVEGTSNPNLYWYRQAAGRGLQLLFYSVGIGQISSEVPQNLSASRPQDRQFILSSKKLLLSDSGFYLCAWAGRNNEQFFGPGTRLTVL.